Each of the 20 T cell receptor beta chains below was sequenced from the same sample in a study of Ad26.COV2.S vaccination and SARS-CoV-2 variants. Treatment meaning: roughly 20 received Ad26.COV2.S at low or high dose, single or two shots; five or six received placebo; per-sample allocation not given. At day 63 after the first vaccine or placebo injection, samples were drawn. Sequencing was performed with immunoSEQ multiplex PCR; in TCRdb, only in-frame clones are kept and a portion is missing. The sample lists about 480,000 clones, roughly 85% occurring once. The sequences come from peripheral blood, collected in a trial of Ad26.COV2.S vaccine versus placebo. These receptors all come from a person aged 18-65 years who received the Ad26.COV2.S COVID-19 vaccine or a placebo.

This sequence joins TRBV6-2 or TRBV6-3 and TRBJ2-3; either TRBD1 or TRBD2 may fit D (6 bases each). Per the germline V gene, CDR1 is MNHEY and CDR2 is SVGEGT. V was shortened by 2 bases and J by 6 bases, with 12 bases between the two germline ends. The CDR3 sequence is 14 residues long. The DNA of the CDR3 is TGTGCCAGCAGTTACGGGGGGCTCGGCGATACGCAGTATTTT. Its protein is CASSYGGLGDTQYF.

A single count supports this clone. V gene TRBV18 combines with J gene TRBJ2-7; TRBD2 agrees at 12 bases. The V gene's germline CDR1 is KGHSH and CDR2 LQKENI. J lost 4 bases, V lost 4 bases, and 8 bases had no gene match. This CDR3 is 16 amino acids long. CDR3 sequence reads: CASSRELAGGPYEQYF. CDR3 bases: TGTGCCAGCTCACGGGAACTAGCGGGAGGACCATACGAGCAGTACTTC.

About this clone itself: A read error may account for a junction end that differs from germline. This chain connects TRBV20-1 to TRBJ2-7, with TRBD2 matching 7 bases. The CDR3 loop spans 11 amino acids. The germline V gene encodes CDR1 DFQATT and CDR2 SNEGSKA (reference sequence). CDR3 amino acids: CSARGRGGDGF. In DNA, the CDR3 is TGCAGTGCTAGGGGCCGGGGAGGGGATGGTTTC.

The V and J genes are TRBV27 and TRBJ1-3; 8 bases are a match to TRBD1. V shed 3 bases and J 3 bases; nucleotides not matched to a gene: 1. Germline V lookup: CDR1 MNHEY, CDR2 SMNVEV (reference sequence). This CDR3 comprises 14 residues. CDR3: CASSFRGLGNTIYF. The CDR3 DNA sequence: TGTGCCAGCAGTTTCAGGGGGCTTGGAAACACCATATATTTT.

The chain carries TRBV5-4 and TRBJ2-1; 8 positions agree with TRBD2. With 6 bases clipped from V and 8 bases from J, the junction kept 22 bases outside the gene matches. Germline CDR1 reads SGHNT; CDR2 reads YYREEE (reference sequence). The CDR3 has 18 amino acids. The CDR3 here is CASTSGGVAALRTDEQFF. Written as DNA, the CDR3 is TGTGCCAGCACCTCGGGGGGGGTAGCGGCCCTTAGGACGGATGAGCAGTTCTTC.

The table lists this clone with a count of one. The chain is built from TRBV28 and TRBJ1-3, with D unclear. CDR3 length: 12 residues. Germline V CDR1 and CDR2: MDHEN, SYDVKM. Trimming shortened V by 2 bases and J by 7 bases, and 6 bases separated the two germline ends. CDR3 protein: CASSLRLNTIYF. In DNA form, the CDR3 reads TGTGCCAGCAGTTTAAGACTGAACACCATATATTTT.

CDR3 in DNA: TGTGCCAGTAGTTTTGGCTATGGCTACACCTTC. Amino acids: CASSFGYGYTF. V is TRBV19 and J is TRBJ1-2; D is ambiguous. This CDR3 has 11 residues. Trimming left V 5 bases short and J 4 bases short, with 5 bases between. CDR1 LNHDA and CDR2 SQIVND come from the germline V gene (reference sequence).

The genes are TRBV27 and TRBJ1-1; D not resolved. This CDR3 has 16 amino acids. Germline CDR1 is MNHEY and CDR2 is SMNVEV (reference sequence). V shed 4 bases and J shed 0 bases, with 15 bases lying between them. In DNA form, the CDR3 reads TGTGCCAGCAGTTCCCCCACCCGGTCCATGAACACTGAAGCTTTCTTT. It specifies CASSSPTRSMNTEAFF.

CDR3 sequence: CASTPSVYYNEQFF. The CDR3 DNA sequence: TGTGCCAGTACCCCTAGCGTTTATTACAATGAGCAGTTCTTC. The chain is built from TRBV19 and TRBJ2-1; tentatively, D is TRBD2 (6 bases). Trimming pared 7 bases from V and 4 bases from J, leaving 14 bases between. From germline, CDR1 is LNHDA and CDR2 SQIVND (reference sequence). The CDR3 is made up of 14 amino acids.

The V gene is TRBV7-2, the J gene TRBJ2-7; no reliable D call. There are 12 residues in the CDR3. V lost 7 bases, J lost 2 bases, and 9 bases lay in between. Germline V gene lookup returns CDR1 SGHTA and CDR2 FQGNSA. In nucleotides, the CDR3 is TGTGCCAGCATGGGCTTTCCCTACGAGCAGTACTTC. Amino acid sequence: CASMGFPYEQYF.

The chain recombines TRBV7-7 with TRBJ2-2; 8 bases align to TRBD1. CDR1 is SSHAT and CDR2 is FNYEAQ in the germline V gene (reference sequence). CDR3 length equals 15 residues. V dropped 5 bases and J dropped 4; count of bases not matched to a gene: 6. The CDR3 loop is CASSPRTGRTGELFF. Written as DNA, the CDR3 is TGTGCCAGCAGCCCGCGGACAGGGCGCACCGGGGAGCTGTTTTTT.

This clone was recorded only once. CDR3 protein: CASIKDRAALSYEQYF. In DNA, the CDR3 is TGTGCCAGCATCAAGGACAGGGCCGCTCTCTCCTACGAGCAGTACTTC. The V and J genes are TRBV21-1 and TRBJ2-7; the listed D gene, TRBD1, was not tested against the DNA. TRBV21-1 is given as a pseudogene. CDR3 length equals 16 residues.

This clone appeared once. The chain carries TRBV11-3 and TRBJ2-3; D not certain. With 3 bases removed from V and 4 bases from J, the gap between germline ends came to 8 bases. Germline CDR1 reads SGHNT; CDR2 reads YENEEA. CDR3 length: 13 amino acids. The CDR3 sequence: CASSFITADTQYF. The DNA of the CDR3 is TGTGCCAGCAGCTTCATCACAGCAGATACGCAGTATTTT. The full variable domain, rest sourced from reference TRBV11-3 and TRBJ2-3, is EAGVVQSPRYKIIEKKQPVAFWCNPISGHNTLYWYLQNLGQGPELLIRYENEEAVDDSQLPKDRFSAERLKGVDSTLKIQPAELGDSAVYLCASSFITADTQYFGPGTRLTVL.

The chain has TRBV4-3 and TRBJ2-1; TRBD2 agrees at 10 bases. CDR1 and CDR2 from the germline V gene are LGHNA and YSLEER. The CDR3 is 17 amino acids. Trimming took 0 bases from V and 8 from J; bases not matched to a gene: 10. The CDR3 nucleotides read TGCGCCAGCAGCCAAGATCCCCCCAGCGGGAGGGCCTATGAGCAGTTCTTC. This translates into CASSQDPPSGRAYEQFF.

J is TRBJ2-3 and V is TRBV28, with 7 bases identical to TRBD2. The J segment lost 4 bases and the V segment lost 5 bases, leaving 18 bases of the junction unmatched. Germline V lookup: CDR1 MDHEN, CDR2 SYDVKM. The CDR3 totals 18 residues. The CDR3 DNA sequence: TGTGCCAGCAGTGGGGCCCATCTAGCGGCCCCTCGGGCAGATACGCAGTATTTT. Translating gives CASSGAHLAAPRADTQYF.

The gene calls are TRBV18 and TRBJ2-3; TRBD2 aligns across 8 bases. The CDR3 spans 15 residues. Germline assignment: CDR1 KGHSH and CDR2 LQKENI. With V trimmed by 2 bases and J by 7 bases, 8 bases remained unmatched. The CDR3 DNA sequence: TGTGCCAGCTCACCATCGAGCGGGAGCATGAATACGCAGTATTTT. Protein sequence: CASSPSSGSMNTQYF.

The V and J genes are TRBV28 and TRBJ1-2; D unresolved. This CDR3 is 15 amino acids long. Germline assignment: CDR1 MDHEN and CDR2 SYDVKM. The ends were cut back, 2 bases at V and 1 base at J, with 11 bases in the middle. The chain's CDR3 is CASSLTGSLNYGYTF. The CDR3 region has the DNA TGTGCCAGCAGTTTAACGGGGAGCCTTAACTATGGCTACACCTTC.

The V call is TRBV6-5, the J call TRBJ1-1; 8 nucleotides align to TRBD1. Germline-derived CDR1 and CDR2 are MNHEY and SVGAGI. V trimming: 2 bases; J trimming: 1 base; junction bases outside the gene matches: 6. The CDR3 has 16 residues. CDR3 sequence reads: CASSYARDRRNTEAFF. As DNA, the CDR3 is TGTGCCAGCAGTTACGCCCGGGACAGGAGGAACACTGAAGCTTTCTTT.

To note about this clone: The same CDR3 also results from other DNA sequences found in this sample. The V gene is TRBV6-2 or TRBV6-3, the J gene TRBJ2-5; the D is unclear. This CDR3 has 11 residues. Trimming left V 0 bases short and J 5 bases short, with 1 base between. In germline, CDR1 is MNHEY, CDR2 SVGEGT. The CDR3 DNA reads TGTGCCAGCAGTTACTCGGAGACCCAGTACTTC. Translation: CASSYSETQYF.

V and J are TRBV18 and TRBJ1-1, with D unclear. This CDR3 spans 14 amino acids. The ends were cut back, 2 bases at V and 1 base at J, with 8 bases in the middle. CDR1 and CDR2 (germline): KGHSH, LQKENI. The CDR3 DNA sequence: TGTGCCAGCTCACCATCCCAGACGAACACTGAAGCTTTCTTT. This sequence encodes CASSPSQTNTEAFF.